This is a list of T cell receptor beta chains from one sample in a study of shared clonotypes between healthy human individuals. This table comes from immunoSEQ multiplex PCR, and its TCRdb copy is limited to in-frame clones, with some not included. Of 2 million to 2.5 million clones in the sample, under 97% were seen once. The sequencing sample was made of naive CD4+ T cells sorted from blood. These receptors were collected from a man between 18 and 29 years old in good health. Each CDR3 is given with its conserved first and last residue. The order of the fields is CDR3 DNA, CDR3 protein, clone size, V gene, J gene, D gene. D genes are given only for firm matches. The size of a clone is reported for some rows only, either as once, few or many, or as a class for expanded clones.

TGTGCCAGCAGCGTAGTCCCGGGGGCAGATACGCAGTATTTT	CASSVVPGADTQYF	-	TRBV9	TRBJ2-3	-
TGTGCCAGCAGCCCGGCGGACGAGCAGTACTTC	CASSPADEQYF	once	TRBV7-8	TRBJ2-7	-
TGTGCCAGCAGACCAGGACAGGAGGCGAAGACCCAGTACTTC	CASRPGQEAKTQYF	-	TRBV27	TRBJ2-5	TRBD1
TGTGCCAGCAGCTTGGGGCTAGCGGGGTTTGAAGAGCAGTACTTC	CASSLGLAGFEEQYF	-	TRBV5-4	TRBJ2-7	TRBD2
TGCGCCAGCAGCCAGTACTTCACTAGCGGGACAGTCAATGAGCAGTTCTTC	CASSQYFTSGTVNEQFF	-	TRBV4-1	TRBJ2-1	TRBD2
TGTGCCAGCAGCCTTACTGGGGGTCAGCCCCAGCATTTT	CASSLTGGQPQHF	-	TRBV7-2	TRBJ1-5	-
TGCGCCAGCAGCCAGGGGGACGGAGGCTCCTACGAGCAGTACTTC	CASSQGDGGSYEQYF	-	TRBV4-1	TRBJ2-7	-
TGCGCCAGCAGCCAAGAGCAGTGGAGCTCCTACGAGCAGTACTTC	CASSQEQWSSYEQYF	-	TRBV4-3	TRBJ2-7	-
TGTGCCAGTAACTCTGAGGACCCGCTCCCGGCTTTCTTT	CASNSEDPLPAFF	-	TRBV19	TRBJ1-1	-
TGTGCCAGCAGCTCCGGGACAGAATATAATTCACCCCTCCACTTT	CASSSGTEYNSPLHF	-	TRBV6-5	TRBJ1-6	TRBD1
TGTGCCATCAGTACTAGCGGGGGGGCCGAGCAGTACTTC	CAISTSGGAEQYF	-	TRBV10-3	TRBJ2-7	TRBD2
TGTGCCAGCAGTTTAGGGACTAGCGGGGCCTACGAGCAGTACTTC	CASSLGTSGAYEQYF	-	TRBV27	TRBJ2-7	TRBD2
TGCAGTGCTAGAGCACGATGGGAGCAGTTCTTC	CSARARWEQFF	-	TRBV20-1	TRBJ2-1	-
TGTGCCAGCAGTGTAAAGGGTAGCGGGAGGGCCTACGCAGATACGCAGTATTTT	CASSVKGSGRAYADTQYF	-	TRBV6-4	TRBJ2-3	TRBD2
TGTGCCAGCAGCGTCCGGGAGGATGAGCAGTTCTTC	CASSVREDEQFF	-	TRBV11-3	TRBJ2-1	TRBD2
TGTGCCAGCAGTTACGGGGGGATCGGGGCCACTGAAGCTTTCTTT	CASSYGGIGATEAFF	-	TRBV6-5	TRBJ1-1	-
TGTGCCAGCAGCTCAGGGCGGGGTAAACGCACAGATACGCAGTATTTT	CASSSGRGKRTDTQYF	-	TRBV9	TRBJ2-3	-
TGCGCCAGCAGCTTGGTCGCAGGGACGGAGACCCAGTACTTC	CASSLVAGTETQYF	-	TRBV5-1	TRBJ2-5	-
TGTGCCAGCAGTGACACTGTACGGGTCCCGCATGGCTACACCTTC	CASSDTVRVPHGYTF	-	TRBV28	TRBJ1-2	-
TGTGCCAGCAGCTTAGTTTCCAGATCCCAAGAGACCCAGTACTTC	CASSLVSRSQETQYF	-	TRBV7-2	TRBJ2-5	-
TGCGCCAGCAGCCAAGAAGCGGTGAACACTGAAGCTTTCTTT	CASSQEAVNTEAFF	-	TRBV4-1	TRBJ1-1	-
TGTGCCAGCAGGGCCTCAGGGACCTACGAGCAGTACTTC	CASRASGTYEQYF	-	TRBV6-5	TRBJ2-7	-
TGTGCCAGCAGTGAAGACGGGGGGGCCCCAAACATTCAGTACTTC	CASSEDGGAPNIQYF	-	TRBV2	TRBJ2-4	TRBD2
TGCGCCAGCAGCAGGGCATGGAACTACGAGCAGTACTTC	CASSRAWNYEQYF	-	TRBV5-1	TRBJ2-7	-
TGTGCCAGCGGCACAGGAGCGAACACCGGGGAGCTGTTTTTT	CASGTGANTGELFF	-	TRBV6-1	TRBJ2-2	-
TGTGCCAGCAGCTTAAGTTACACAGATACGCAGTATTTT	CASSLSYTDTQYF	-	TRBV7-3	TRBJ2-3	-
TGTGCCAGTAGTACGACCGGCCAAGAGACCCAGTACTTC	CASSTTGQETQYF	-	TRBV19	TRBJ2-5	-
TGCAGCGTTGAAACCAGGGGGTACTCTAACTATGGCTACACCTTC	CSVETRGYSNYGYTF	-	TRBV29-1	TRBJ1-2	TRBD1
TGTGCCAGCAGTATTGGCGGGACTAGCGTAGAGACCCAGTACTTC	CASSIGGTSVETQYF	-	TRBV6-1	TRBJ2-5	TRBD2
TGTGCCATCCTCGACAGGGGGAATACGCAGTATTTT	CAILDRGNTQYF	-	TRBV10-3	TRBJ2-3	TRBD1
TGTGCCAGCAGCTTAAACCCCGGGGAGACCCAGTACTTC	CASSLNPGETQYF	-	TRBV7-9	TRBJ2-5	-
TGCAGCACTAGGGACAGCGCGAATGAAAAACTGTTTTTT	CSTRDSANEKLFF	-	TRBV29-1	TRBJ1-4	TRBD1
TGTGCCACCAGCAGAGATGGTTCAGAAAAGCTAGCCAAAAACATTCAGTACTTC	CATSRDGSEKLAKNIQYF	-	TRBV15	TRBJ2-4	-
TGTGCCAGCAGCCAGCTAGGGCATAGGACTGAAGCTTTCTTT	CASSQLGHRTEAFF	-	TRBV6-6	TRBJ1-1	-
TGTGCCAGCAGGGACACAGCCTCCTATAATTCACCCCTCCACTTT	CASRDTASYNSPLHF	-	TRBV2	TRBJ1-6	-
TGTGCCAGCAGCTTAGACGGATTAACCTACGAGCAGTACTTC	CASSLDGLTYEQYF	-	TRBV11-2	TRBJ2-7	-
TGTGCCAGCAGCGTAGTTTCAGGGGGATATAACTATGGCTACACCTTC	CASSVVSGGYNYGYTF	-	TRBV9	TRBJ1-2	TRBD1
TGTGCCAGCAGTTACTCTTCGCCGGTGGGCACTGAAGCTTTCTTT	CASSYSSPVGTEAFF	-	TRBV6-5	TRBJ1-1	-
TGTGCCAGCAAAAGGGACAGAAACTCCTACGAGCAGTACTTC	CASKRDRNSYEQYF	-	TRBV2	TRBJ2-7	TRBD1
TGTGCCAGCAGTCCGTCTAGCGGGGTTCTCTCCTACGAGCAGTACTTC	CASSPSSGVLSYEQYF	few	TRBV27	TRBJ2-7	TRBD2
TGTGCCAGCAGCCAGCCAGGCCGGGCGAGAGATACGCAGTATTTT	CASSQPGRARDTQYF	-	TRBV6-6	TRBJ2-3	-
TGTGCCAGCAGTGAAATTTGGCTAGCGGGGGATGAGACCCAGTACTTC	CASSEIWLAGDETQYF	few	TRBV2	TRBJ2-5	TRBD2
TGCGCCAGCAGCCAGGACCCGCAGGGCTCAAGCTCCTATAATTCACCCCTCCACTTT	CASSQDPQGSSSYNSPLHF	-	TRBV4-1	TRBJ1-6	-
TGCGCCAGCAGCTTGGTAGCTAGCGGGGGGATCGATACGCAGTATTTT	CASSLVASGGIDTQYF	-	TRBV5-1	TRBJ2-3	TRBD2
TGTGCCAGCAGCCGACAGGGACAGCACTCCTACGAGCAGTACTTC	CASSRQGQHSYEQYF	-	TRBV5-6	TRBJ2-7	TRBD1
TGTGCCAGCGCCCGAGGACTTGGACAAGAGACCCAGTACTTC	CASARGLGQETQYF	-	TRBV7-2	TRBJ2-5	-
TGTGCCAGCTCACCAGGGACTAGGGGAAACATTCAGTACTTC	CASSPGTRGNIQYF	once	TRBV18	TRBJ2-4	TRBD2
TGTGCTAGTGGTTCCTCCGAGCAGTACTTC	CASGSSEQYF	-	TRBV12-5	TRBJ2-7	-
TGTGCCAGCAGCGCGGGACTAGCGGGCAAAGGCCGAGAGACCCAGTACTTC	CASSAGLAGKGRETQYF	-	TRBV7-6	TRBJ2-5	TRBD2
TGTGCCAGCAGCTTACGAGCCATTAGTAGCGGGAGACCGGGGGAGCAGTTCTTC	CASSLRAISSGRPGEQFF	-	TRBV7-9	TRBJ2-1	TRBD2
TGTGCCAGCAGCGAGGGGGGACCACCCGGGGAGCTGTTTTTT	CASSEGGPPGELFF	-	TRBV7-2	TRBJ2-2	-
TGTGCCAGCACCTCGTACGGACAGGGTCCGAGGCCAGATACGCAGTATTTT	CASTSYGQGPRPDTQYF	once	TRBV27	TRBJ2-3	TRBD1
TGTGCCAGCAGCTTAGCAGCTAGCGACTTCAATGAGCAGTTCTTC	CASSLAASDFNEQFF	once	TRBV7-2	TRBJ2-1	-
TGTGCCACCACTCTCCGGCTAGCGGCCTTCACAGATACGCAGTATTTT	CATTLRLAAFTDTQYF	-	TRBV15	TRBJ2-3	TRBD2
TGTGCCAGCAGTTCATACAGGGCTTTCTACGAGCAGTACTTC	CASSSYRAFYEQYF	-	TRBV6-5	TRBJ2-7	-
TGCGCCAGCAGTGAAAACAGAAAACAAGAGACCCAGTACTTC	CASSENRKQETQYF	-	TRBV10-1	TRBJ2-5	-
TGTGCCACCAGCAGAGATAGACAGGGCTACAATGAGCAGTTCTTC	CATSRDRQGYNEQFF	-	TRBV15	TRBJ2-1	TRBD1
TGCGCCAGCAGTGCGACAGTGGGAGAGACCCAGTACTTC	CASSATVGETQYF	-	TRBV10-1	TRBJ2-5	-
TGTGCCAGCAGCCCGGAGTCGGGAAACACTGAAGCTTTCTTT	CASSPESGNTEAFF	-	TRBV11-2	TRBJ1-1	-